In its sample, the clone carrying this T cell receptor (beta chain) was seen once. What it binds is unknown. Assay: immunoSEQ multiplex PCR; the TCRdb copy retains only in-frame clones and omits some. This sample has approximately 15,000 clones, with 60% to 85% found just once. This sample stems from a study of chemoradiotherapy in HPV16-positive cancers. Looking at the study overall: Functional T-cell assays on a couple of HPV16-positive patients' cells defined candidate HPV-specific clones and common TCR motifs. Findings of the study overall: Functional assays defining HPV-specific T cells used only a couple of HPV16-positive patients. Candidate HPV-specific clones and E7-related TCR motifs grew in tumor during treatment.

The CDR3 is made up of 17 amino acids. With 0 bases removed from V and 2 bases from J, the gap between germline ends came to 14 bases. CDR1 is LGHNA and CDR2 is YNFKEQ in the germline V gene. The sequence was obtained from a human donor with HPV-associated anogenital cancer. This specimen was acquired from a patient who underwent chemoradiotherapy. The rearrangement uses TRBV4-2 and TRBJ2-1; D possibly matches TRBD1 or TRBD2 (6 bases each). The CDR3 DNA is TGTGCCAGCAGCCAAGAACCCGGGGGCCGAACCTACAATGAGCAGTTCTTC. This codes for CASSQEPGGRTYNEQFF.